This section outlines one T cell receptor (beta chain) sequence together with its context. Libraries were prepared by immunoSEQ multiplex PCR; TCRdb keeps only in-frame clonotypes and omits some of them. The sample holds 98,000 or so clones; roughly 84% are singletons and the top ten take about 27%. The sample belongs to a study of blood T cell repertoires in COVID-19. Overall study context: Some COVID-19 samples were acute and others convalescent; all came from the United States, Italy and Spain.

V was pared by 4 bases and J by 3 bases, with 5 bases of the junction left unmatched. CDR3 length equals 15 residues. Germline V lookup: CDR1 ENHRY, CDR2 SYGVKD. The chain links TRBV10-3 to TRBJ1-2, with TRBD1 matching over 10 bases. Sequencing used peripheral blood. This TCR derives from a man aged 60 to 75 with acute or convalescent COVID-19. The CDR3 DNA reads TGTGCCATCAGTGGGGGACAGGGGAAGGACTATGGCTACACCTTC. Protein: CAISGGQGKDYGYTF.